The T cell receptor beta chain under discussion was sequenced for a study of cytomegalovirus exposure and HLA in healthy donors. Only one count was recorded for this clone. Trimming at V came to 8 bases and at J to 2 bases, leaving 9 bases not matched to a gene. The CDR3 has 15 amino acids. Germline V gene data show CDR1 as MRHNA and CDR2 as SNTAGT. Method: immunoSEQ multiplex PCR; TCRdb's copy keeps in-frame clones and lacks some. The sample contains about 190,000 clones, 86% of which appear only once. Sequenced input: PBMCs. The genes are TRBV6-4 and TRBJ2-1; 7 bases agree with TRBD1. The clonotype comes from a woman under 30 in good health and CMV-seronegative. Here the CDR3 DNA reads TGTGCCAGCCAAGGGACAGCTGGTCCCTACAATGAGCAGTTCTTC. It encodes CASQGTAGPYNEQFF.